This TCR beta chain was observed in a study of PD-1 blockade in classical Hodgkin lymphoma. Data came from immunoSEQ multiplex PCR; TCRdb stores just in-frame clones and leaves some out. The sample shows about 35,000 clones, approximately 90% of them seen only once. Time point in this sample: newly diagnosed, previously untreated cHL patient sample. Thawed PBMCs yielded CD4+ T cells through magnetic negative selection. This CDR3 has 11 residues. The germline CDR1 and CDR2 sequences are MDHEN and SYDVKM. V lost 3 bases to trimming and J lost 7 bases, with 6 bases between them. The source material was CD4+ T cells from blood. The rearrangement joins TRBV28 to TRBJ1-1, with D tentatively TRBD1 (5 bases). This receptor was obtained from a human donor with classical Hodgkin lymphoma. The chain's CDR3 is CASSLGGEAFF. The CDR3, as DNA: TGTGCCAGCAGTTTGGGGGGTGAAGCTTTCTTT.